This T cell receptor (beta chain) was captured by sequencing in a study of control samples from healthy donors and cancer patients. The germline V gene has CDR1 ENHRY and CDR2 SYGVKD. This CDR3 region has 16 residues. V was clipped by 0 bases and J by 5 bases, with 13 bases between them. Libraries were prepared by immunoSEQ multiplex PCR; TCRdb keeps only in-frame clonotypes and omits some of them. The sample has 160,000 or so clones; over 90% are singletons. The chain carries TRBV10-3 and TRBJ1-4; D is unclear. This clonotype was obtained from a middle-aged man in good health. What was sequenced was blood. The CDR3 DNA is TGTGCCATCAGTGAGTCGGGGAGACTGATCAATGAAAAACTGTTTTTT. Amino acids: CAISESGRLINEKLFF.